A selection of T cell receptor beta chains follows, all from one sample in a study of patients and donors after allogeneic stem cell transplantation. TCRdb reprocessed the RT-PCR reads with MiXCR, giving one entry per CDR3 protein. The sample lists 900,000 to 1,000,000 distinct CDR3 sequences, roughly 18% seen once, with 6% in the top ten. Sequences were obtained from blood, either unsorted or a sorted T cell fraction (not recorded which). All receptors come from a human donor who was either an allogeneic HSCT recipient or a stem cell or donor lymphocyte infusion donor (not recorded which). It is not recorded whose cells these are; they may come from a transplant donor. CDR3s include the opening cysteine and the closing phenylalanine or tryptophan. A D gene is named only where the DNA matches it firmly. The listing skips clone size in some rows; elsewhere it reads once, few, many or a size class.

clone size: -; V gene: TRBV2; CDR3 length: 14; D gene: TRBD2; J gene: TRBJ2-1; CDR3 protein: CASRALAGGPQQFF; CDR3 DNA: TGTGCCAGCAGGGCTTTGGCGGGGGGACCCCAGCAGTTCTTC
clone size: -; V gene: TRBV24-1; CDR3 length: 13; D gene: -; J gene: TRBJ2-3; CDR3 protein: CATRTEDTDTQYF; CDR3 DNA: TGTGCCACCAGGACCGAAGACACAGATACGCAGTATTTT
clone size: few; V gene: TRBV6-5; CDR3 length: 18; D gene: TRBD1; J gene: TRBJ1-4; CDR3 protein: CASSYSWRRQGGNEKLFF; CDR3 DNA: TGTGCCAGCAGTTACTCGTGGCGGAGACAGGGGGGTAATGAAAAACTGTTTTTT
clone size: few; V gene: TRBV11-2; CDR3 length: 19; D gene: TRBD2; J gene: TRBJ2-4; CDR3 protein: CASSPNGEGLELAKNIQYF; CDR3 DNA: TGTGCCAGCAGCCCCAATGGGGAGGGGCTAGAACTAGCCAAAAACATTCAGTACTTC
clone size: -; V gene: TRBV5-1; CDR3 length: 15; D gene: TRBD2; J gene: TRBJ2-3; CDR3 protein: CASGLAGGITDTQYF; CDR3 DNA: TGCGCCAGCGGCCTAGCGGGGGGGATCACAGATACGCAGTATTTT
clone size: -; V gene: TRBV24-1; CDR3 length: 15; D gene: TRBD1; J gene: TRBJ2-3; CDR3 protein: CATSDPGQSTDTQYF; CDR3 DNA: TGTGCCACCAGTGATCCGGGACAGAGCACAGATACGCAGTATTTT
clone size: few; V gene: TRBV12-3/TRBV12-4; CDR3 length: 11; D gene: -; J gene: TRBJ1-5; CDR3 protein: CASSRRQPQHF; CDR3 DNA: TGTGCCAGCAGTAGGCGGCAGCCCCAGCATTTT
clone size: -; V gene: TRBV11-1; CDR3 length: 13; D gene: -; J gene: TRBJ2-7; CDR3 protein: CASSLRLASEQYF; CDR3 DNA: TGTGCCAGCAGCTTACGGCTAGCTTCCGAGCAGTACTTC
clone size: -; V gene: TRBV21-1; CDR3 length: 16; D gene: -; J gene: TRBJ2-1; CDR3 protein: CASSKGGLAGNNEQFF; CDR3 DNA: TGTGCCAGCAGCAAAGGGGGACTAGCGGGAAACAATGAGCAGTTCTTC
clone size: -; V gene: TRBV5-1; CDR3 length: 13; D gene: -; J gene: TRBJ2-1; CDR3 protein: CASSSDGAGAQFF; CDR3 DNA: TGCGCCAGCAGCTCGGACGGAGCCGGAGCGCAGTTCTTC
clone size: few; V gene: TRBV9; CDR3 length: 12; D gene: TRBD1; J gene: TRBJ1-4; CDR3 protein: CASRGTGEKLFF; CDR3 DNA: TGTGCCAGCAGGGGGACAGGGGAAAAACTGTTTTTT
clone size: -; V gene: TRBV12-3/TRBV12-4; CDR3 length: 16; D gene: TRBD2; J gene: TRBJ2-5; CDR3 protein: CASSRPGGGREETQYF; CDR3 DNA: TGTGCCAGCAGTCGCCCGGGCGGGGGGCGAGAAGAGACCCAGTACTTC
clone size: few; V gene: TRBV5-1; CDR3 length: 18; D gene: -; J gene: TRBJ2-3; CDR3 protein: CASSLGAGGPGGTDTQYF; CDR3 DNA: TGCGCCAGCAGCTTGGGAGCGGGCGGCCCGGGGGGCACAGATACGCAGTATTTT
clone size: few; V gene: TRBV7-2; CDR3 length: 13; D gene: -; J gene: TRBJ2-3; CDR3 protein: CASSDVHTDTQYF; CDR3 DNA: TGTGCCAGCAGCGACGTGCACACAGATACGCAGTATTTT